The clone carrying this T cell receptor (beta chain) was observed many times. Its antigen is not known. This sample was included in a study of CD8 T cells in ankylosing spondylitis. Findings and limits, study-wide: The clones that were linked to disease were reported to be significantly enriched in matched synovial fluid samples from ankylosing spondylitis patients.

Quantitative 5'-RACE with molecular barcodes was used to make the TCR beta libraries. One entry per CDR3 protein, called by TCRdb with MiXCR from the 5' RACE reads. The sample records under 150,000 distinct CDR3 sequences, approximately 10% being singletons. The germline V gene has CDR1 LNHDA and CDR2 SQIVND (reference sequence). The V and J ends lost 0 bases and 0 bases respectively, with 6 bases between them. CDR3 length equals 15 residues. Material: blood, either unsorted or a sorted T cell fraction (not recorded which). The rearrangement links TRBV19 to TRBJ2-1, with D hard to call. The sequence was collected from a female donor with ankylosing spondylitis or in good health (not recorded which). The CDR3, as DNA: TGTGCCAGTAGTATAGACTTAGCCTCCTACAATGAGCAGTTCTTC. Translating it yields CASSIDLASYNEQFF.